This T cell receptor beta chain emerged from a study of cytomegalovirus exposure and HLA in healthy donors. PCR used 60 Vbeta primers and 13 Jbeta primers. TCRdb's copy holds only in-frame clones and misses some; the assay was immunoSEQ multiplex PCR. The table has some 110,000 clones, around 60% seen once. Sequencing used PBMCs. This receptor was obtained from a woman aged 40 to 55 in good health and CMV-seropositive.

In DNA, the CDR3 is TGTGCCAGCAGTGAACGAGAGATCTTGAACACTGAAGCTTTCTTT. Its protein is CASSEREILNTEAFF. The V gene is TRBV2, the J gene TRBJ1-1; D not resolved. V lost 2 bases, J lost 0 bases, and 10 bases lay in between. CDR1 and CDR2 from the germline V gene are SNHLY and FYNNEI. The CDR3 totals 15 residues.